One T cell receptor beta chain is described in this entry. The CDR3 contains 12 residues. V was shortened by 2 bases and J by 11 bases, with 15 bases between the two germline ends. CDR1 is GTSNPN, CDR2 SVGIG, per germline (reference sequence). The sample belongs to a study of blood T cell repertoires in COVID-19. Background on the study: Specimens from acute and convalescent COVID-19 originated in the United States, Italy and Spain. T cells, B-cell-depleted T cells, or PBMCs provided the cDNA or gDNA that served as material.

TCRdb keeps only in-frame clones here, not all; method: immunoSEQ multiplex PCR. The sample gives 150,000 or so clones, approximately 90% of which show up once; 6.5% to 8% is in the top ten. Participants, about 18 to 100 years old, spanned some 23 US areas. Before being deemed recovered, Cohort 3 donors had two negative PCRs, clearance, or symptom resolution. Sequencing was carried out using PBMCs or T cells enriched from blood (not recorded which). The V call is TRBV30, the J call TRBJ1-1; a possible D gene is TRBD1 (6 bases). The TCR sequence derives from a woman aged 50 to 60 who had recovered from COVID-19. CDR3 bases: TGTGCCTGGAGTATACAGGGTTTGGATGCTTTCTTT. Translating it yields CAWSIQGLDAFF.